Following are 9 T cell receptor beta chains from one sample sequenced in a study of PD-1 blockade in classical Hodgkin lymphoma. With no exception, relapse followed autologous stem cell transplantation in all patients, and brentuximab vedotin exposure varied. The study purified CD4+ T cells from thawed PBMCs using magnetic negative selection. Generated by immunoSEQ multiplex PCR, the TCRdb table keeps only in-frame clones and is missing some. The sample carries under 15,000 clones, under 85% recorded once. The specimen was CD4+ T cells from blood, collected at baseline. These TCRs come from a human donor with classical Hodgkin lymphoma.

The V call is TRBV5-6, the J call TRBJ1-2; D unresolved. The CDR3 contains 19 residues. Germline values: CDR1 SGHDT, CDR2 YYEEEE. V was pared by 1 base and J by 1 base, with 23 bases between. This chain's CDR3 is CASSLIYGRSALSNYGYTF. DNA for the CDR3: TGTGCCAGCAGCTTGATCTATGGGCGGTCGGCACTTAGTAACTATGGCTACACCTTC.

The rearrangement joins TRBV7-2 to TRBJ2-7; 12 bases line up with TRBD1. This CDR3 contains 18 residues. The ends lost 2 bases at V and 7 bases at J; junction bases unmatched: 15. The germline V gene has CDR1 SGHTA and CDR2 FQGNSA. CDR3 loop: CASSLFPPGTGGAGEQYF. The CDR3 DNA sequence: TGTGCCAGCAGCTTATTCCCGCCCGGGACAGGGGGCGCGGGGGAGCAGTACTTC.

The chain carries TRBV25-1 and TRBJ1-6; 10 nucleotides align to TRBD1. The V gene's germline CDR1 is MGHDK and CDR2 SYGVNS. With 6 bases clipped from V and 5 bases from J, the junction kept 4 bases outside the gene matches. CDR3 size: 15 residues. CDR3: CASSRTGGDNSPLHF. The CDR3 nucleotides are TGTGCCAGCAGCCGGACAGGGGGTGATAATTCACCCCTCCACTTT. The full variable domain, rest sourced from reference TRBV25-1 and TRBJ1-6, is EADIYQTPRYLVIGTGKKITLECSQTMGHDKMYWYQQDPGMELHLIHYSYGVNSTEKGDLSSESTVSRIRTEHFPLTLESARPSHTSQYLCASSRTGGDNSPLHFGNGTRLTVT.

The chain has TRBV4-2 and TRBJ2-7; 8 nucleotides align to TRBD2. V was pared by 4 bases and J by 0 bases, with 8 bases of the junction left unmatched. The germline V gene encodes CDR1 LGHNA and CDR2 YNFKEQ. The length of the CDR3 is 16 residues. The DNA for the CDR3 is TGTGCCAGCAGCCTTGGATCGGGGGGGCCCTCCTACGAGCAGTACTTC. It codes for CASSLGSGGPSYEQYF.

The DNA for the CDR3 is TGTGCCAGTAGTATAAGGGGGCTCATCGGTGAAAAACTGTTTTTT. It yields the protein CASSIRGLIGEKLFF. V is TRBV19 and J is TRBJ1-4; TRBD1 agrees at 7 bases. Germline values: CDR1 LNHDA, CDR2 SQIVND (reference sequence). V lost 2 bases and J lost 7; bases outside the gene matches: 7. This CDR3 has 15 residues.

The chain links TRBV30 to TRBJ1-2, with 7 bases fitting TRBD1. Per the germline V gene, CDR1 is GTSNPN and CDR2 is SVGIG (reference sequence). Trimming took 5 bases from V and 0 from J; bases not matched to a gene: 6. The CDR3 contains 14 residues. The CDR3 region has the DNA TGTGCCTGGTCGGGACAGATCGCTAACTATGGCTACACCTTC. This translates into CAWSGQIANYGYTF. Looking up the rest from reference TRBV30 and TRBJ1-2 gives the full variable domain: SQTIHQWPATLVQPVGSPLSLECTVEGTSNPNLYWYRQAAGRGLQLLFYSVGIGQISSEVPQNLSASRPQDRQFILSSKKLLLSDSGFYLCAWSGQIANYGYTFGSGTRLTVV.

J is TRBJ2-1 and V is TRBV18, with 11 nucleotides matching TRBD2. The CDR3 sequence is 17 residues long. Germline V gives CDR1 KGHSH, CDR2 LQKENI. V was clipped by 3 bases and J by 12 bases; unmatched bases: 16. CDR3 protein: CASSPSSGGAGAMTQFF. For the CDR3, the DNA is TGTGCCAGCTCACCGAGTAGCGGGGGGGCCGGGGCAATGACGCAGTTCTTC.

This clone was counted between two and nine times. J is TRBJ1-6 and V is TRBV2; 7 bases line up with TRBD1. Germline CDR1 reads SNHLY; CDR2 reads FYNNEI. The length of the CDR3 is 16 residues. V dropped 6 bases and J dropped 3; count of bases not matched to a gene: 8. DNA of the CDR3: TGTGCCAGCAGGGGGGACAGAGCTTACTATAATTCACCCCTCCACTTT. This encodes CASRGDRAYYNSPLHF. Looking up the rest from reference TRBV2 and TRBJ1-6 gives the full variable domain: EPEVTQTPSHQVTQMGQEVILRCVPISNHLYFYWYRQILGQKVEFLVSFYNNEISEKSEIFDDQFSVERPDGSNFTLKIRSTKLEDSAMYFCASRGDRAYYNSPLHFGNGTRLTVT.

This clone has a handful of counts. This sequence joins TRBV27 and TRBJ2-5; D remains unclear. This CDR3 comprises 13 residues. Trimming removed 4 bases at V and 0 bases at J, with 6 bases between. Germline V lookup: CDR1 MNHEY, CDR2 SMNVEV (reference sequence). CDR3 DNA: TGTGCCAGCAGTTACATGTACCAAGAGACCCAGTACTTC. Protein: CASSYMYQETQYF.